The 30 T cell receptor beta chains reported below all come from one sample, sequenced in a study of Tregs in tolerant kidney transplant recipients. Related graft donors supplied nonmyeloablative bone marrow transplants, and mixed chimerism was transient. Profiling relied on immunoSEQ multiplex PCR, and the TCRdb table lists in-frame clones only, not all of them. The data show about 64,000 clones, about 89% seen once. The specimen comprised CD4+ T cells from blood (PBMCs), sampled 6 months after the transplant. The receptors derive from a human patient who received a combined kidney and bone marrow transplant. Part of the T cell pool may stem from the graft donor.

The CDR3 sequence: CASSLETLYQETQYF. In DNA form, the CDR3 reads TGTGCCAGCAGCTTAGAGACTTTATACCAAGAGACCCAGTACTTC. The J gene is TRBJ2-5, the V gene TRBV11-2; D is ambiguous. The CDR3 sequence is 15 residues long. Between the trimmed V and J ends, which lost 0 bases and 0 bases, there was a span of 8 bases. Looked up from germline, CDR1 is SGHAT and CDR2 is FQNNGV.

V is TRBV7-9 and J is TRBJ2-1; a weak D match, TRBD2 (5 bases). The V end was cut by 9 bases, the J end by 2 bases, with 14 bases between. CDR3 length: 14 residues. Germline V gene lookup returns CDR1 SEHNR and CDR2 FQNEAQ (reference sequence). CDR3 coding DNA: TGTGCCAGTCAAAAGGCTAGCACCTACAATGAGCAGTTCTTC. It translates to CASQKASTYNEQFF.

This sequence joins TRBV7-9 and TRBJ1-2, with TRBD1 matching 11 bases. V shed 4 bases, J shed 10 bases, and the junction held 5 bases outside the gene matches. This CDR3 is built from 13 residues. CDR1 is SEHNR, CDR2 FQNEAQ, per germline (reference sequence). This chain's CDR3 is CASSWDRGIDYTF. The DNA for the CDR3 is TGTGCCAGCAGCTGGGACAGGGGGATTGACTACACCTTC.

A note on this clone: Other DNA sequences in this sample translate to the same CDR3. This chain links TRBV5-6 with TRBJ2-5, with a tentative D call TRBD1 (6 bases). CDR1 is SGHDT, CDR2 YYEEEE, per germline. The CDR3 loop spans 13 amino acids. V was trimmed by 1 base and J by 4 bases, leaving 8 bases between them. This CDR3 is CASSLLDRETQYF. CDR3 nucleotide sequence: TGTGCCAGCAGCTTGTTGGACAGAGAGACCCAGTACTTC.

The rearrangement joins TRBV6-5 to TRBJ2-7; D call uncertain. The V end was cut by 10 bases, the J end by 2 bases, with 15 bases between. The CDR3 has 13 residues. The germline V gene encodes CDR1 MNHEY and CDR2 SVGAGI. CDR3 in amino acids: CATPVRNPYEQYF. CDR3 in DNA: TGTGCCACTCCAGTTCGAAACCCCTACGAGCAGTACTTC.

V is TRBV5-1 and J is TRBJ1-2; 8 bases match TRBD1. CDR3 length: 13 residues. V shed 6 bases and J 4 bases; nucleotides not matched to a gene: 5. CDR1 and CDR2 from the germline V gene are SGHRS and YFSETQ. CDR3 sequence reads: CASTRQGSYGYTF. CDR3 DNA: TGCGCCAGCACCCGACAGGGGTCCTATGGCTACACCTTC.

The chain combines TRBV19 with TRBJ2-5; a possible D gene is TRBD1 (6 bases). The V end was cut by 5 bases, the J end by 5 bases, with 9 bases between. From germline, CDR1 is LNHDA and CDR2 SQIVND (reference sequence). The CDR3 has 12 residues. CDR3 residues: CASSFTGETQYF. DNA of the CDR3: TGTGCCAGTAGTTTCACAGGGGAGACCCAGTACTTC.

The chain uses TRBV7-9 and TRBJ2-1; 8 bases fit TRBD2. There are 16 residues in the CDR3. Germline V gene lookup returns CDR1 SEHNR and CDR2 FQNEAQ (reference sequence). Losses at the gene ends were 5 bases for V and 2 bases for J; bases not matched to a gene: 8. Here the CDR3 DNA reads TGTGCCAGCAGCCCCCGAGCGGGAGTTACCTACAATGAGCAGTTCTTC. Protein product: CASSPRAGVTYNEQFF.

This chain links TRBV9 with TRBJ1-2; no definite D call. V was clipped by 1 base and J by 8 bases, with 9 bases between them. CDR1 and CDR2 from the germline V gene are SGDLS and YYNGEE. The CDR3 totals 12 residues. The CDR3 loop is CASSVQAGGYTF. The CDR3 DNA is TGTGCCAGCAGCGTACAGGCAGGCGGCTACACCTTC.

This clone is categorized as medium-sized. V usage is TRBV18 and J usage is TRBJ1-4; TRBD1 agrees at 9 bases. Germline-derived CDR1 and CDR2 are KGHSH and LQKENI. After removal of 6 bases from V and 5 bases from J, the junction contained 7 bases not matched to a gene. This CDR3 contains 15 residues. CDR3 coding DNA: TGTGCCAGCTCCTGGGACAGGGTCGAGAATGAAAAACTGTTTTTT. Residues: CASSWDRVENEKLFF.

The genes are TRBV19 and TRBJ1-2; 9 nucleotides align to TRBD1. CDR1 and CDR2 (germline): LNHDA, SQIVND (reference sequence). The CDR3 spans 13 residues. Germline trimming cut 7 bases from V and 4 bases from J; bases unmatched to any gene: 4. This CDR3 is CASTDRGGYGYTF. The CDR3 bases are TGTGCCAGTACCGACAGGGGGGGCTATGGCTACACCTTC.

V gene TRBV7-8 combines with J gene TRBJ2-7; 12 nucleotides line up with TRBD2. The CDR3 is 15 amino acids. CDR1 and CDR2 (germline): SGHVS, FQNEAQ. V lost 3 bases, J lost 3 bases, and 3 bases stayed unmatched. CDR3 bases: TGTGCCAGCAGCTTTGGACTAGCGGGAAACTACGAGCAGTACTTC. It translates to CASSFGLAGNYEQYF.

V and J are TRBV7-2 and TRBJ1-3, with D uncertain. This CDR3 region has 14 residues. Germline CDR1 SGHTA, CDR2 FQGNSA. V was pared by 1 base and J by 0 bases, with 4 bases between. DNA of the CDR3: TGTGCCAGCAGCTTAGACAGCTCTGGAAACACCATATATTTT. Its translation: CASSLDSSGNTIYF.

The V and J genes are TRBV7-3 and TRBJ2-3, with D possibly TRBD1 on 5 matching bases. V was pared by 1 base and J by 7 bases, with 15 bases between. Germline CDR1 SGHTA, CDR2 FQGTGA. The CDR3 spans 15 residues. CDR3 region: CASSLSGQGKNTQYF. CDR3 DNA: TGTGCCAGCAGCTTAAGTGGGCAGGGTAAGAATACGCAGTATTTT.

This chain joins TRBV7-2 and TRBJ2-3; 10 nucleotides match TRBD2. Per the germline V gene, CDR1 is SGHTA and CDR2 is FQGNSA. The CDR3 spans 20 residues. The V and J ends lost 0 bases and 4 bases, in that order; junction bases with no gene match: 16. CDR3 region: CASSLARGRLAGVSPDTQYF. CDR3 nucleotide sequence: TGTGCCAGCAGCTTAGCCCGGGGGAGGCTAGCGGGAGTTTCTCCAGATACGCAGTATTTT.

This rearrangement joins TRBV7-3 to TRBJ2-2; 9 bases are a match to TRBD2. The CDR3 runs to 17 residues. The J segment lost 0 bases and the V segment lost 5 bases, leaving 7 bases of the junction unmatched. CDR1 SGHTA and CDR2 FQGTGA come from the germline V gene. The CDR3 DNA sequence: TGTGCCAGCAGCGGCAGGGCGGGGGGGCCGAACACCGGGGAGCTGTTTTTT. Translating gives CASSGRAGGPNTGELFF.

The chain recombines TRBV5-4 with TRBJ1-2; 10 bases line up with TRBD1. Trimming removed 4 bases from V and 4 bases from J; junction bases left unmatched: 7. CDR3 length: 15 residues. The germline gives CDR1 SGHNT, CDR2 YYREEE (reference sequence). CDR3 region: CASSALGTGVYGYTF. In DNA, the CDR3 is TGTGCCAGCAGCGCCCTCGGGACAGGGGTCTATGGCTACACCTTC. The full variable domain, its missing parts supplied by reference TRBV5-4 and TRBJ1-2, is ETGVTQSPTHLIKTRGQQVTLRCSSQSGHNTVSWYQQALGQGPQFIFQYYREEENGRGNFPPRFSGLQFPNYSSELNVNALELDDSALYLCASSALGTGVYGYTFGSGTRLTVV.

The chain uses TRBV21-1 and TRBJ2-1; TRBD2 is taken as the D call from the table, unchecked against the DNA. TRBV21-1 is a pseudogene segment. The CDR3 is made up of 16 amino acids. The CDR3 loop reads CASSKGRLVFYNEQFF. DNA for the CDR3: TGTGCCAGCAGCAAAGGTCGACTAGTCTTCTACAATGAGCAGTTCTTC.

In nucleotides, the CDR3 is TGTGCCAGTAGTACACAGGGGGCCTCCTACGAGCAGTACTTC. It yields the protein CASSTQGASYEQYF. The rearrangement joins TRBV19 to TRBJ2-7; 9 positions agree with TRBD1. With V trimmed by 4 bases and J by 0 bases, 1 base remained unmatched. The CDR3 has 14 residues. The germline gives CDR1 LNHDA, CDR2 SQIVND (reference sequence).

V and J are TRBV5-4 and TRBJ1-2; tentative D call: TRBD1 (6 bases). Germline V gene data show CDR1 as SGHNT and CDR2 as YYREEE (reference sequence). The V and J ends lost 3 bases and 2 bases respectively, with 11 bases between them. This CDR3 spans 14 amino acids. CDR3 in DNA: TGTGCCAGCAGCTCGACAACAGGGAACTATGGCTACACCTTC. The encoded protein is CASSSTTGNYGYTF.

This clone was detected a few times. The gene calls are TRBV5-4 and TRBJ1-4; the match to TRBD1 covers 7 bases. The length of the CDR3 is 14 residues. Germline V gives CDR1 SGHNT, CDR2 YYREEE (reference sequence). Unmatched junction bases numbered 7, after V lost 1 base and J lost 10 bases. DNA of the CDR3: TGTGCCAGCAGCTTGTCAGGGGGTTCGCGAAAACTGTTTTTT. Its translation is CASSLSGGSRKLFF.

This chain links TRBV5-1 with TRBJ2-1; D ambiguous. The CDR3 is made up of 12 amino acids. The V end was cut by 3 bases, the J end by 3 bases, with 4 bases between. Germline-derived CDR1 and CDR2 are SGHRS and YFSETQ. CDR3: CASSSNYNEQFF. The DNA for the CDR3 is TGCGCCAGCAGCTCTAACTACAATGAGCAGTTCTTC.

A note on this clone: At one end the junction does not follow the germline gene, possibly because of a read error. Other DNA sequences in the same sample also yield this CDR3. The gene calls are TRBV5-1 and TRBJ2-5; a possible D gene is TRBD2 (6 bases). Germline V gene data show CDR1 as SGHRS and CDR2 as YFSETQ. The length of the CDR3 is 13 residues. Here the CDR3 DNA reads TGCGCTAGCAGCGTGACTAGTCTGGAGACCCAGTACTTC. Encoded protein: CASSVTSLETQYF.

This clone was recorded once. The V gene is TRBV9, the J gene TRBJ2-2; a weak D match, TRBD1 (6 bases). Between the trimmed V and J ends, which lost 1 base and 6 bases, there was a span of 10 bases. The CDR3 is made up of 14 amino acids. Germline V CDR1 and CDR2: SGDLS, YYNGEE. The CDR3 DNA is TGTGCCAGCAGCGTAACCACAGGGCCCGGGGAGCTGTTTTTT. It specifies CASSVTTGPGELFF.

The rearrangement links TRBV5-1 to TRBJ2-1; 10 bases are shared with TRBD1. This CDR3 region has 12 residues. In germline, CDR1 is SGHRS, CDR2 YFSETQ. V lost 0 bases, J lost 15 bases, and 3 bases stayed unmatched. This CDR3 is CASSLGGQGPFF. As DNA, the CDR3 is TGCGCCAGCAGCTTGGGGGGACAGGGGCCGTTCTTC.

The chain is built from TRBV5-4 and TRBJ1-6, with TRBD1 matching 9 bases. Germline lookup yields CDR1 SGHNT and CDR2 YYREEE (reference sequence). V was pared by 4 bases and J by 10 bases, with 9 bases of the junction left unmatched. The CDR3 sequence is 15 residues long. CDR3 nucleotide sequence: TGTGCCAGCAGCGGAACGGGACAGGGACCCTCACCCCTCCACTTT. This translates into CASSGTGQGPSPLHF. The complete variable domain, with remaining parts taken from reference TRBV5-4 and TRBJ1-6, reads ETGVTQSPTHLIKTRGQQVTLRCSSQSGHNTVSWYQQALGQGPQFIFQYYREEENGRGNFPPRFSGLQFPNYSSELNVNALELDDSALYLCASSGTGQGPSPLHFGNGTRLTVT.

CDR3 in DNA: TGTGCCAGCAGCTTGAGGGGGGGGTTCTTCTACGAGCAGTACTTC. Its translation: CASSLRGGFFYEQYF. The chain is built from TRBV7-2 and TRBJ2-7; D may be TRBD2 (7 bases). Germline CDR1 is SGHTA and CDR2 is FQGNSA. Trimming stripped 3 bases from V and 3 bases from J, with 15 bases between. The CDR3 covers 15 residues.

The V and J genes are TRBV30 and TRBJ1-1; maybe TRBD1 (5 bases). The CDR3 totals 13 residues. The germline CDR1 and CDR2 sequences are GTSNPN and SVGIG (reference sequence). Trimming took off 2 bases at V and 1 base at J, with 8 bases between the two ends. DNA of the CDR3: TGTGCCTGGAGTTGGCAGGGGAACACTGAAGCTTTCTTT. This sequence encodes CAWSWQGNTEAFF.

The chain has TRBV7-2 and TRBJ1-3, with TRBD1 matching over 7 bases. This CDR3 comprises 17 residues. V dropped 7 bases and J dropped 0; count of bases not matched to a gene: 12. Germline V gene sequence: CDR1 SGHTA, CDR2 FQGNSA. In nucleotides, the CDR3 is TGTGCCAGCACCAAGACAGGGCCAACCTACTCTGGAAACACCATATATTTT. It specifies CASTKTGPTYSGNTIYF.

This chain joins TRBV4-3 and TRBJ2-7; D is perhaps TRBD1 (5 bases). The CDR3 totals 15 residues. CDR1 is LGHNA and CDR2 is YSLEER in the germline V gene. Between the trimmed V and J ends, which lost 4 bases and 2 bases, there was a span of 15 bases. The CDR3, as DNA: TGCGCCAGCAGCCGCACCTCGGGCAGGGCCTACGAGCAGTACTTC. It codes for CASSRTSGRAYEQYF.